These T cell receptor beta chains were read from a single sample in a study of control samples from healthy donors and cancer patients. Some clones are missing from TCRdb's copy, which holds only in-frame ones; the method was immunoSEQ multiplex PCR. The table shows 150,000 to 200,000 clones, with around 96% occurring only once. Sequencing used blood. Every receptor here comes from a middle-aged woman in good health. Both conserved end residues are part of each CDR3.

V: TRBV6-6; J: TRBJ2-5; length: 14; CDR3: CASSYLRLQETQYF
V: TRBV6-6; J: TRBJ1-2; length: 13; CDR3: CASSTLGRDGYTF
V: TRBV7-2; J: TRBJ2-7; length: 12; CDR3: CASSFGQNEQYF
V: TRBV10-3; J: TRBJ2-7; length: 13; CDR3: CAISVGQGIEQYF
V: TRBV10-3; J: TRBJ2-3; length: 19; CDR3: CAIRRKLAGGLPGTDTQYF
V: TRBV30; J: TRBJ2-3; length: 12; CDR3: CAWGTGSDTQYF
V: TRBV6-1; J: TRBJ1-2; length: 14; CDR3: CASSEARDSYGYTF
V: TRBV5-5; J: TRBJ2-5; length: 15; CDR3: CASSLDGTSEETQYF
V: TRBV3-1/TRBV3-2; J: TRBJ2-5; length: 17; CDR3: CASSQLPLRGRQETQYF
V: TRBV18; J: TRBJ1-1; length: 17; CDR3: CASSAQGAKVSSTEAFF
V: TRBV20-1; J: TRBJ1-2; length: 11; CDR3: CSAKELEGYTF
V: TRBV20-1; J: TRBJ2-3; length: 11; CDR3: CSARSVDTQYF
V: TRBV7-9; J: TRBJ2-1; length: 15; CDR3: CASSLARPSVAEQFF
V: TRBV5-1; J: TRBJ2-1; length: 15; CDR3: CASSPRQGSYNEQFF
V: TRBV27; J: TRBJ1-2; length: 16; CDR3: CASSSTSAGRNYGYTF
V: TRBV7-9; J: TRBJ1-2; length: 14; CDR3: CASSPQGQFYGYTF
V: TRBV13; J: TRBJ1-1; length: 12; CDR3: CASSMGTPEAFF
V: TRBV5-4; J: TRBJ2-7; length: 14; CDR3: CASSLMGSDYEQYF
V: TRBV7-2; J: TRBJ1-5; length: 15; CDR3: CASSQDRYSNQPQHF
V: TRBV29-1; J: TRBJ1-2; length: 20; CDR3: CSVEQTPTYEHLLPTYGYTF
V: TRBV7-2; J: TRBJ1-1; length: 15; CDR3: CASSFLRDRGTEAFF
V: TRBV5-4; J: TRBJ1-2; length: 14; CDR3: CASSLPSFMDGYTF
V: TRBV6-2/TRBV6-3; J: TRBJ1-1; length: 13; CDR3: CASSSPRNTEAFF
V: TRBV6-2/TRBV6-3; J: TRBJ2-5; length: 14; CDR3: CASSYFRQGETQYF
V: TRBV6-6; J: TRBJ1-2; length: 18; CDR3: CASSPDRGASHFNYGYTF
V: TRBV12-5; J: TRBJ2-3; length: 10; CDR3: CASGFGISYF
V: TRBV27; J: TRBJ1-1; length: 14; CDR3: CASSWRTGHTEAFF
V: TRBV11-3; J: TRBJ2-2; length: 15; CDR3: CASTLGNGVTGELFF
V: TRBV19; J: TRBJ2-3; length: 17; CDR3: CASSILRAGGLPDTQYF
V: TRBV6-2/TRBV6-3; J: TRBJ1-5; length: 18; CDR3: CASSYVRERTHSNQPQHF
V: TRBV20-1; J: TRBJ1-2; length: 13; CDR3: CSASRTGLGGYTF
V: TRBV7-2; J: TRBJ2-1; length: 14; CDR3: CASSLEATPPKQFF
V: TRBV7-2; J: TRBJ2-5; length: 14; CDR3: CASSLGTEEETQYF
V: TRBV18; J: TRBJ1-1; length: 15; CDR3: CASSRAVNMNTEAFF
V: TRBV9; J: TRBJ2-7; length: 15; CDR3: CASSVTTRPPAEQYF
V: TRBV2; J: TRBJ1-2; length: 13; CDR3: CASSKDSYHGYTF
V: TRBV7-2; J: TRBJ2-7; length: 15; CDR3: CASSLGGTASYEQYF
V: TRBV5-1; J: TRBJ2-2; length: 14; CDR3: CASSLGQDTGELFF
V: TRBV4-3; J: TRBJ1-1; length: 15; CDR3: CASSQDAGVGTEAFF
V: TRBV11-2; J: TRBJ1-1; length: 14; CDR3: CASSPWGGGTEAFF
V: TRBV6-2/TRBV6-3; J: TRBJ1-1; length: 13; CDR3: CASSYRAYAEAFF
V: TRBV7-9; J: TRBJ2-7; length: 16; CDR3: CASSSQTISLGYEQYF
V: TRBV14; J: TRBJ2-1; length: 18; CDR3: CASSQRFAGLADYNEQFF
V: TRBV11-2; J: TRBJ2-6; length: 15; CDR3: CASSLLGDGANVLTF
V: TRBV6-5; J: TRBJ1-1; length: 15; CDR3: CASSYSTGLNTEAFF
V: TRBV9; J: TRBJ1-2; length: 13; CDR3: CASSVVYDYGYTF
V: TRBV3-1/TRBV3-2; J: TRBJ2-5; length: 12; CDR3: CASSQDQKTQYF
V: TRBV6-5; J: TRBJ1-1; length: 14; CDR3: CASSSSVGSTEAFF
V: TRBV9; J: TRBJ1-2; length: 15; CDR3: CASSVGTGALYGYTF
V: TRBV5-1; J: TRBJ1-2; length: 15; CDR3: CASRQTGGADYGYTF
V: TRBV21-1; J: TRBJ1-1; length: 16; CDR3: CAAAHRGTALVTEAFF
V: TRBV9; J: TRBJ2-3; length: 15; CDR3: CASSVVAGGADTQYF
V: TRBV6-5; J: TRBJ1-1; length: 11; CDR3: CASSGRREAFF
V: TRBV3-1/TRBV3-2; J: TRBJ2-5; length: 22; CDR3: CASSQEGGRGVGADRADETQYF